This TCR beta chain was sequenced in a study of shared clonotypes between healthy human individuals. The data were produced by immunoSEQ multiplex PCR, yet TCRdb's version contains in-frame clones alone and is incomplete. The table has about 2.1 million clones, roughly 91% seen once. This CDR3 spans 14 amino acids. Trimming shortened V by 1 base and J by 2 bases, and 9 bases separated the two germline ends. Germline V CDR1 and CDR2: MNHNS, SASEGT. Naive CD8 cells comprised CD45RO-negative, CCR7-positively selected cells, excluding terminally differentiated effector memory CD45RA+ cells. The rearrangement uses TRBV6-1 and TRBJ2-7, with D unresolved. This clonotype was sampled from a man between 18 and 29 years old in good health. Some clones in this sample may be carry-over from other donors' samples. Material for sequencing was naive CD8+ T cells from PBMCs. The CDR3 sequence is CASSEGGEAYEQYF. The CDR3 coding sequence is TGTGCCAGCAGTGAAGGAGGCGAAGCCTACGAGCAGTACTTC.